The rows below give T cell receptor beta chains drawn from one sample of a study of Graves' ophthalmopathy and Graves' hyperthyroidism. From the multiplex PCR reads, TCRdb called clonotypes with MiXCR, one entry per CDR3 protein. The data show about 1.2 million distinct CDR3 sequences, less than 45% seen once. Source material: peripheral blood or thyroid tissue (not recorded which). The origin of the receptors is an adult man with Graves' hyperthyroidism. Each CDR3 is given with its conserved first and last residue. Each record gives: clone size, D gene, V gene, J gene, CDR3 protein, CDR3 DNA. The D gene is left open where the match is weak. Clone sizes are given selectively: once, few, many, or a class where the clone is expanded.

clone_size: NA
d_call: NA
v_call: TRBV7-9
j_call: TRBJ2-7
cdr3_aa: CASSQSWQLFYEQYF
cdr3_nt: TGTGCCAGCAGCCAGAGCTGGCAGTTATTCTACGAGCAGTACTTC

clone_size: NA
d_call: TRBD1
v_call: TRBV7-2
j_call: TRBJ2-7
cdr3_aa: CASIGPSGVTGPYEQYF
cdr3_nt: TGTGCCAGCATTGGACCTTCAGGGGTGACAGGGCCTTACGAGCAGTACTTC

clone_size: many
d_call: NA
v_call: TRBV10-3
j_call: TRBJ2-5
cdr3_aa: CAISESSVSLGETQYF
cdr3_nt: TGTGCCATCAGTGAGTCATCGGTCTCCCTCGGAGAGACCCAGTACTTC

clone_size: many
d_call: NA
v_call: TRBV4-1
j_call: TRBJ1-1
cdr3_aa: CASSQGGAITEAFF
cdr3_nt: TGCGCCAGCAGCCAAGGGGGGGCCATAACTGAAGCTTTCTTT

clone_size: NA
d_call: NA
v_call: TRBV10-2
j_call: TRBJ2-2
cdr3_aa: CASRETANTGELFF
cdr3_nt: TGCGCCAGCAGAGAGACAGCGAACACCGGGGAGCTGTTTTTT

clone_size: many
d_call: TRBD2
v_call: TRBV11-2
j_call: TRBJ2-7
cdr3_aa: CASSSLRSGGIYEQYF
cdr3_nt: TGTGCCAGCAGCTCCCTTCGGAGCGGGGGGATCTACGAGCAGTACTTC

clone_size: NA
d_call: NA
v_call: TRBV10-3
j_call: TRBJ1-1
cdr3_aa: CASRLGHAMNTEAFF
cdr3_nt: TGTGCCAGCAGACTGGGGCACGCCATGAACACTGAAGCTTTCTTT

clone_size: once
d_call: NA
v_call: TRBV7-9
j_call: TRBJ2-7
cdr3_aa: CASSHPGLHYEQYF
cdr3_nt: TGTGCCAGCAGCCATCCTGGACTACACTACGAGCAGTACTTC

clone_size: many
d_call: NA
v_call: TRBV20-1
j_call: TRBJ2-5
cdr3_aa: CSASVAVGETQYF
cdr3_nt: TGCAGTGCTAGTGTGGCGGTGGGAGAGACCCAGTACTTC

clone_size: NA
d_call: TRBD1
v_call: TRBV29-1
j_call: TRBJ1-2
cdr3_aa: CSVEGTGAGNTF
cdr3_nt: TGCAGCGTTGAAGGGACAGGGGCCGGCAACACCTTC

clone_size: NA
d_call: NA
v_call: TRBV10-3
j_call: TRBJ1-1
cdr3_aa: CAISETVDTEAFF
cdr3_nt: TGTGCCATCAGTGAGACAGTAGACACTGAAGCTTTCTTT

clone_size: many
d_call: TRBD1
v_call: TRBV10-3
j_call: TRBJ2-7
cdr3_aa: CASSRDRVPRRDEQYF
cdr3_nt: TGTGCCAGCAGCCGGGACAGAGTACCCCGACGGGACGAGCAGTACTTC

clone_size: NA
d_call: NA
v_call: TRBV7-8
j_call: TRBJ1-1
cdr3_aa: CASIQTRLMNTETFF
cdr3_nt: TGTGCCAGCATCCAGACACGTCTTATGAACACTGAAACTTTCTTT

clone_size: many
d_call: NA
v_call: TRBV4-1
j_call: TRBJ1-5
cdr3_aa: CASSQETGDLEPQHF
cdr3_nt: TGCGCCAGCAGCCAAGAAACTGGAGACCTTGAGCCCCAGCATTTT

clone_size: many
d_call: NA
v_call: TRBV10-3
j_call: TRBJ2-2
cdr3_aa: CAISDGTLNTGELFF
cdr3_nt: TGTGCCATCAGTGACGGGACATTAAACACCGGGGAGCTGTTTTTT

clone_size: many
d_call: NA
v_call: TRBV11-2
j_call: TRBJ1-5
cdr3_aa: CASSLSGTNQPQHF
cdr3_nt: TGTGCCAGCAGTTTAAGTGGCACAAATCAGCCCCAGCATTTT

clone_size: many
d_call: NA
v_call: TRBV7-8
j_call: TRBJ2-7
cdr3_aa: CASSLEPGRSSYEQYF
cdr3_nt: TGTGCCAGCAGCTTAGAACCGGGACGGAGCTCCTACGAGCAGTACTTC

clone_size: many
d_call: NA
v_call: TRBV14
j_call: TRBJ2-7
cdr3_aa: CASRSSTDLIYEQYF
cdr3_nt: TGTGCCAGCAGGTCTTCAACGGACTTAATCTACGAGCAGTACTTC

clone_size: NA
d_call: NA
v_call: TRBV20-1
j_call: TRBJ1-1
cdr3_aa: CSARDGGGLAFF
cdr3_nt: TGCAGTGCTAGGGATGGAGGGGGTTTGGCTTTCTTT

clone_size: few
d_call: TRBD2
v_call: TRBV11-2
j_call: TRBJ2-7
cdr3_aa: CASSLSGEGPYEQYF
cdr3_nt: TGTGCCAGCAGCTTATCGGGGGAGGGCCCGTACGAGCAGTACTTC

clone_size: few
d_call: NA
v_call: TRBV9
j_call: TRBJ2-2
cdr3_aa: CASSVVRGADTGELFF
cdr3_nt: TGTGCCAGCAGCGTAGTTAGGGGGGCGGACACCGGGGAGCTGTTTTTT

clone_size: many
d_call: NA
v_call: TRBV5-1
j_call: TRBJ2-7
cdr3_aa: CASSSTSYEQYF
cdr3_nt: TGTGCCAGCAGCTCGACTAGCTACGAGCAGTACTTC

clone_size: once
d_call: NA
v_call: TRBV20-1
j_call: TRBJ2-7
cdr3_aa: CSEGGILYEQYF
cdr3_nt: TGCAGTGAAGGGGGGATCCTCTACGAGCAGTACTTC

clone_size: NA
d_call: TRBD1
v_call: TRBV20-1
j_call: TRBJ1-1
cdr3_aa: CSARRQGAKEAFF
cdr3_nt: TGCAGTGCTAGGAGACAGGGGGCAAAAGAAGCTTTCTTT

clone_size: NA
d_call: TRBD2
v_call: TRBV2
j_call: TRBJ2-2
cdr3_aa: CASRERTSGSGELFF
cdr3_nt: TGTGCCAGCAGAGAACGGACTAGCGGGAGTGGGGAGCTGTTTTTT

clone_size: NA
d_call: NA
v_call: TRBV12-3/TRBV12-4
j_call: TRBJ2-5
cdr3_aa: CASRGRDMQETQYF
cdr3_nt: TGTGCCAGCAGGGGTAGGGACATGCAAGAGACCCAGTACTTC

clone_size: many
d_call: NA
v_call: TRBV20-1
j_call: TRBJ1-6
cdr3_aa: CSGRGLSESSPLHF
cdr3_nt: TGCAGTGGCAGGGGACTTTCCGAGAGTTCACCCCTCCACTTT

clone_size: few
d_call: NA
v_call: TRBV15
j_call: TRBJ1-1
cdr3_aa: CATRADRENTEAFF
cdr3_nt: TGTGCCACCAGGGCGGACAGAGAGAACACTGAAGCTTTCTTT

clone_size: NA
d_call: NA
v_call: TRBV5-1
j_call: TRBJ2-7
cdr3_aa: CASSLKTAPYEQYF
cdr3_nt: TGCGCCAGCAGCTTGAAGACAGCCCCCTACGAGCAGTACTTC

clone_size: NA
d_call: NA
v_call: TRBV20-1
j_call: TRBJ2-7
cdr3_aa: CSAREYGTTASRYEQYF
cdr3_nt: TGCAGTGCTAGAGAATACGGGACCACGGCGTCCCGCTACGAGCAGTACTTC

clone_size: NA
d_call: NA
v_call: TRBV6-5
j_call: TRBJ2-5
cdr3_aa: CASSYYGNPQETQYF
cdr3_nt: TGTGCCAGCAGTTACTACGGGAATCCCCAAGAGACCCAGTACTTC

clone_size: many
d_call: NA
v_call: TRBV20-1
j_call: TRBJ1-3
cdr3_aa: CSARERVGNTIYF
cdr3_nt: TGCAGTGCTAGAGAGAGGGTGGGAAACACCATATATTTT

clone_size: NA
d_call: TRBD1
v_call: TRBV20-1
j_call: TRBJ2-5
cdr3_aa: CSAGRQGAIETPYF
cdr3_nt: TGCAGTGCAGGACGACAGGGGGCGATTGAGACCCCGTACTTC

clone_size: NA
d_call: TRBD2
v_call: TRBV20-1
j_call: TRBJ2-3
cdr3_aa: CSATSGTSGRRTDTQYF
cdr3_nt: TGCAGTGCTACCTCCGGGACTAGCGGGAGGAGAACAGATACGCAGTATTTT

clone_size: many
d_call: NA
v_call: TRBV2
j_call: TRBJ1-1
cdr3_aa: CASSGQKNTEAFF
cdr3_nt: TGTGCCAGCAGTGGACAGAAGAACACTGAAGCTTTCTTT

clone_size: once
d_call: TRBD2
v_call: TRBV7-8
j_call: TRBJ2-3
cdr3_aa: CASSFLSGGITDTQYF
cdr3_nt: TGTGCCAGCAGCTTTCTCAGCGGGGGGATAACAGATACGCAGTATTTT

clone_size: few
d_call: NA
v_call: TRBV12-3/TRBV12-4
j_call: TRBJ2-3
cdr3_aa: CASSENTDTQYF
cdr3_nt: TGTGCCAGCAGCGAAAACACAGATACGCAGTATTTT

clone_size: NA
d_call: NA
v_call: TRBV7-6
j_call: TRBJ1-1
cdr3_aa: CASSAGGGKAEAFF
cdr3_nt: TGTGCCAGCAGCGCCGGGGGTGGTAAGGCTGAAGCTTTCTTT

clone_size: many
d_call: NA
v_call: TRBV6-4
j_call: TRBJ1-5
cdr3_aa: CASINQPQHF
cdr3_nt: TGTGCCAGCATCAATCAGCCCCAGCATTTT

clone_size: many
d_call: TRBD1
v_call: TRBV11-2
j_call: TRBJ1-6
cdr3_aa: CASSLAETGRSPLHF
cdr3_nt: TGTGCCAGCAGCTTAGCTGAGACAGGGCGATCACCCCTCCACTTT

clone_size: many
d_call: NA
v_call: TRBV12-3/TRBV12-4
j_call: TRBJ1-6
cdr3_aa: CASSRQKSSYNSPLHF
cdr3_nt: TGTGCCAGCAGCCGACAGAAAAGCTCCTATAATTCACCCCTCCACTTT

clone_size: NA
d_call: TRBD1
v_call: TRBV11-3
j_call: TRBJ1-1
cdr3_aa: CASSSRRQGATEAFF
cdr3_nt: TGTGCCAGCAGCTCAAGACGACAGGGGGCCACTGAAGCTTTCTTT

clone_size: NA
d_call: NA
v_call: TRBV5-5
j_call: TRBJ2-7
cdr3_aa: CASSLSGRAHPSYEQYF
cdr3_nt: TGTGCCAGCTCACTCTCTGGGCGGGCCCACCCCTCCTACGAGCAGTACTTC

clone_size: many
d_call: NA
v_call: TRBV7-9
j_call: TRBJ1-1
cdr3_aa: CASSLSGFGGLNTEAFF
cdr3_nt: TGTGCCAGCAGCTTGTCTGGGTTTGGGGGACTGAACACTGAAGCTTTCTTT

clone_size: few
d_call: NA
v_call: TRBV6-1
j_call: TRBJ1-5
cdr3_aa: CASMAGYSNQPQHF
cdr3_nt: TGTGCCAGCATGGCGGGCTATAGCAATCAGCCCCAGCATTTT